Each of the 26 T cell receptor beta chains below was sequenced from the same sample in a study of blood T cell repertoires in COVID-19. The repertoire was sequenced with immunoSEQ multiplex PCR; TCRdb's copy has only in-frame clones and lacks some. The sample yields over 150,000 clones, 85% to 90% seen once. The sequenced sample consisted of PBMCs or T cells enriched from blood (not recorded which). The receptors derive from a man aged 40-50 years who had recovered from COVID-19.

This chain joins TRBV7-6 and TRBJ2-2; a weak D match, TRBD2 (6 bases). CDR1 and CDR2 (germline): SGHVS, FNYEAQ. V was cut by 5 bases and J by 6 bases, with 16 bases left in between. The CDR3 sequence is 15 residues long. The CDR3 loop is CASSPSDDPPGELFF. In DNA form, the CDR3 reads TGTGCCAGCAGCCCTAGCGATGATCCCCCCGGGGAGCTGTTTTTT.

CDR3 loop: CASSLGSLAGGPYEQFF. DNA for the CDR3: TGTGCCAGCAGCTTAGGATCCCTAGCGGGAGGGCCGTATGAGCAGTTCTTC. The chain has TRBV7-8 and TRBJ2-1, with TRBD2 matching 12 bases. V trimming: 1 base; J trimming: 8 bases; junction bases outside the gene matches: 9. Germline V gives CDR1 SGHVS, CDR2 FQNEAQ. There are 17 residues in the CDR3.

This clone was seen more than once but under ten times. The chain recombines TRBV3-1 (or the pseudogene TRBV3-2) with TRBJ1-3; possible D gene TRBD1, 6 bases. V was clipped by 1 base and J by 2 bases, with 18 bases between them. The CDR3 extends over 18 amino acids. CDR1 and CDR2 (germline): LGHDT, YNNKEL (reference sequence). This chain's CDR3 is CASSQAGRGVLTGNTIYF. As DNA, the CDR3 is TGTGCCAGCAGCCAAGCCGGCAGGGGAGTACTCACTGGAAACACCATATATTTT.

The chain combines TRBV7-3 with TRBJ1-2, with TRBD1 matching over 8 bases. CDR1 and CDR2 (germline): SGHTA, FQGTGA. This CDR3 is 14 amino acids long. V trimming: 5 bases; J trimming: 4 bases; junction bases outside the gene matches: 6. The CDR3: CASSDGQGSYGYTF. CDR3 nucleotide sequence: TGTGCCAGCAGCGACGGACAGGGCTCCTATGGCTACACCTTC.

The chain carries TRBV11-2 and TRBJ1-2; TRBD1 aligns across 8 bases. J lost 6 bases, V lost 5 bases, and 11 bases had no gene match. The CDR3 has 15 amino acids. Per germline, CDR1 SGHAT and CDR2 FQNNGV. In DNA form, the CDR3 reads TGTGCCAGCAGCCCCTCGGCAGGGGGCGATCATGGCTACACCTTC. Residues: CASSPSAGGDHGYTF.

This sequence joins TRBV6-5 and TRBJ1-3; D gene uncertain. Trimming removed 6 bases from V and 0 bases from J, with 12 bases in between. This CDR3 region has 15 residues. CDR1 MNHEY and CDR2 SVGAGI come from the germline V gene. The CDR3: CASSHGVSSGNTIYF. The CDR3 nucleotides read TGTGCCAGCAGCCATGGTGTTAGCTCTGGAAACACCATATATTTT.

The chain couples TRBV28 to TRBJ1-6; a possible D gene is TRBD1 (5 bases). The ends were cut back, 0 bases at V and 8 bases at J, with 17 bases in the middle. Germline V gene sequence: CDR1 MDHEN, CDR2 SYDVKM. This CDR3 has 17 amino acids. CDR3 sequence: CASSLWTGGGWDSPLHF. For the CDR3, the DNA is TGTGCCAGCAGTTTATGGACCGGGGGGGGTTGGGATTCACCCCTCCACTTT. The full variable domain, completed using reference TRBV28 and TRBJ1-6, is DVKVTQSSRYLVKRTGEKVFLECVQDMDHENMFWYRQDPGLGLRLIYFSYDVKMKEKGDIPEGYSVSREKKERFSLILESASTNQTSMYLCASSLWTGGGWDSPLHFGNGTRLTVT.

The chain combines TRBV5-1 with TRBJ1-2; 8 positions match TRBD1. CDR3 length: 16 amino acids. Germline loops: CDR1 SGHRS, CDR2 YFSETQ. J gave up 4 bases and V 4 bases, and 12 bases lay outside the gene matches. CDR3 protein: CASSPGQGLRGYGYTF. DNA for the CDR3: TGCGCCAGCAGCCCCGGACAGGGCTTGCGTGGCTATGGCTACACCTTC. The whole variable domain, filled in from reference TRBV5-1 and TRBJ1-2, reads KAGVTQTPRYLIKTRGQQVTLSCSPISGHRSVSWYQQTPGQGLQFLFEYFSETQRNKGNFPGRFSGRQFSNSRSEMNVSTLELGDSALYLCASSPGQGLRGYGYTFGSGTRLTVV.

V and J are TRBV19 and TRBJ2-5, with TRBD1 matching over 11 bases. The CDR3 extends over 17 amino acids. The V gene end was trimmed by 4 bases and the J gene end by 3 bases; junction bases not matched to a gene: 10. CDR1 is LNHDA, CDR2 SQIVND, per germline (reference sequence). The CDR3 bases are TGTGCCAGTAGTAAATACTGGACAGGGGGCTTGGAAGAGACCCAGTACTTC. Protein product: CASSKYWTGGLEETQYF.

The V call is TRBV11-1, the J call TRBJ1-1; 7 bases are shared with TRBD1. With 3 bases clipped from V and 0 bases from J, the junction kept 4 bases outside the gene matches. Germline V lookup: CDR1 SGHAT, CDR2 FQDESV (reference sequence). The CDR3 contains 15 residues. For the CDR3, the DNA is TGTGCCAGCAGCTTTATGACAGGGTTGAACACTGAAGCTTTCTTT. It specifies CASSFMTGLNTEAFF.

The rearrangement uses TRBV3-1 (or the pseudogene TRBV3-2) and TRBJ2-1; possibly TRBD2 for D (6 bases). The CDR3 has 17 amino acids. V was shortened by 1 base and J by 5 bases, with 18 bases between the two germline ends. From germline, CDR1 is LGHDT and CDR2 YNNKEL (reference sequence). The CDR3 region has the DNA TGTGCCAGCAGCCAAGTGTATGGGACTGTTCATAACAATGAGCAGTTCTTC. Protein product: CASSQVYGTVHNNEQFF.

This clone was observed a handful of times. The chain joins TRBV7-9 to TRBJ2-5, with 8 bases matching TRBD2. The V and J ends lost 5 bases and 1 base, in that order; junction bases with no gene match: 15. The CDR3 extends over 18 amino acids. Germline CDR1 is SEHNR and CDR2 is FQNEAQ (reference sequence). The CDR3 here is CASSPKKSLGGAQETQYF. The CDR3 coding sequence is TGTGCCAGCAGCCCTAAAAAATCTCTCGGGGGGGCCCAAGAGACCCAGTACTTC.

V gene TRBV29-1 combines with J gene TRBJ2-1; 12 bases fit TRBD1. The CDR3 consists of 15 residues. V shed 3 bases, J shed 6 bases, and the junction held 6 bases outside the gene matches. The germline V gene encodes CDR1 SQVTM and CDR2 ANQGSEA. The CDR3 coding sequence is TGCAGCGTTGATGGGACAGGGGGCATAGGCAATGAGCAGTTCTTC. This encodes CSVDGTGGIGNEQFF.

This clone was observed once. The chain recombines TRBV13 with TRBJ2-7; possible D gene TRBD1, 6 bases. Germline CDR1 PRHDT, CDR2 FYEKMQ (reference sequence). The V gene lost 4 bases and the J gene lost 0 bases, with 13 bases spanning the gap. The CDR3 loop spans 15 amino acids. DNA for the CDR3: TGTGCCAGCAGCTCCCGACGGACAGACTCCTACGAGCAGTACTTC. Encoded protein: CASSSRRTDSYEQYF.

This chain joins TRBV12-5 and TRBJ1-5; possible D gene TRBD1, 5 bases. CDR3 size: 14 residues. In germline, CDR1 is LGHNT, CDR2 FRNRAP. The CDR3 nucleotides read TGTGCGACCAACGGTCAGGGTGGCAATCAGCCCCAGCATTTT. Translation gives CATNGQGGNQPQHF.

The chain carries TRBV9 and TRBJ1-1; a possible D gene is TRBD1 (6 bases). Germline assignment: CDR1 SGDLS and CDR2 YYNGEE. This CDR3 spans 13 amino acids. V lost 4 bases and J lost 3, with 10 bases in between. This chain's CDR3 is CASSLQGHTEAFF. In nucleotides, the CDR3 is TGTGCCAGCAGCCTACAGGGTCACACTGAAGCTTTCTTT. Supplemented by reference TRBV9 and TRBJ1-1, the full variable domain reads DSGVTQTPKHLITATGQRVTLRCSPRSGDLSVYWYQQSLDQGLQFLIQYYNGEERAKGNILERFSAQQFPDLHSELNLSSLELGDSALYFCASSLQGHTEAFFGQGTRLTVV.

This clone was counted between two and nine times. This chain connects TRBV6-5 to TRBJ2-1; TRBD1 matches at 8 bases. In germline, CDR1 is MNHEY, CDR2 SVGAGI. V was pared by 9 bases and J by 1 base, with 8 bases of the junction left unmatched. CDR3 size: 15 residues. The CDR3 region has the DNA TGTGCCAGTAAACACAGGGGGACATCCTACAATGAGCAGTTCTTC. Protein sequence: CASKHRGTSYNEQFF.

This clone was observed a single time. The chain has TRBV7-9 and TRBJ2-7; TRBD2 is a possible D gene (5 bases). There are 14 residues in the CDR3. Per germline, CDR1 SEHNR and CDR2 FQNEAQ (reference sequence). V gave up 3 bases and J gave up 1 base, with 10 bases separating them. The CDR3 sequence is CASSLQGSSYEQYF. In DNA, the CDR3 is TGTGCCAGCAGCTTGCAAGGGAGTTCCTACGAGCAGTACTTC.

The genes are TRBV2 and TRBJ2-3; maybe TRBD2 (6 bases). Germline V gives CDR1 SNHLY, CDR2 FYNNEI. Deletions cut 8 bases from V and 6 bases from J, with 12 bases between. The CDR3 consists of 12 residues. The CDR3 region has the DNA TGTGCCAGCTCTGGAGGGGCCGATACGCAGTATTTT. This encodes CASSGGADTQYF.

The chain is built from TRBV4-2 and TRBJ2-6; D gene uncertain. This CDR3 region has 16 residues. V lost 0 bases and J 0 bases, leaving 6 bases between the germline ends. Germline V CDR1 and CDR2: LGHNA, YNFKEQ. For the CDR3, the DNA is TGTGCCAGCAGCCAAGATTCGAGCTCTGGGGCCAACGTCCTGACTTTC. This sequence encodes CASSQDSSSGANVLTF.

V is TRBV5-3 and J is TRBJ2-7; D gene ambiguous. TRBV5-3 is sorted into the ORF group, with uncertain function. V lost 5 bases, J lost 3 bases, and 12 bases lay in between. This CDR3 has 13 residues. CDR3 sequence reads: CARSYRQNYEQYF. For the CDR3, the DNA is TGTGCCAGAAGTTATAGACAAAACTACGAGCAGTACTTC.

The chain uses TRBV2 and TRBJ1-1; perhaps TRBD1 as D (5 bases). This CDR3 has 15 residues. Per germline, CDR1 SNHLY and CDR2 FYNNEI. V lost 3 bases and J lost 7, with 18 bases in between. The CDR3 DNA reads TGTGCCAGCAGTGAGGGGTTAGGGCGGGACCATGAAGCTTTCTTT. This encodes CASSEGLGRDHEAFF.

The chain employs TRBV5-1 and TRBJ1-1, with a tentative D call TRBD1 (6 bases). The CDR3 is 15 residues long. Germline-derived CDR1 and CDR2 are SGHRS and YFSETQ. Trimming pared 3 bases from V and 2 bases from J, leaving 14 bases between. CDR3 bases: TGCGCCAGCAGCTCCTCCACAGGGAGAAACACTGAAGCTTTCTTT. Translated, it gives CASSSSTGRNTEAFF.

The V call is TRBV24-1, the J call TRBJ2-1, with 7 bases fitting TRBD2. This CDR3 spans 15 amino acids. From germline, CDR1 is KGHDR and CDR2 SFDVKD. J lost 5 bases, V lost 3 bases, and 6 bases had no gene match. CDR3 loop: CATSDQRDHDNEQFF. CDR3 nucleotide sequence: TGTGCCACCAGTGATCAGCGGGATCATGACAATGAGCAGTTCTTC.

V and J are TRBV2 and TRBJ1-2; D unresolved. Trimming took off 8 bases at V and 4 bases at J, with 20 bases between the two ends. Germline loops: CDR1 SNHLY, CDR2 FYNNEI. CDR3 size: 15 residues. CDR3 in DNA: TGTGCCAGCGGATTGGAACGGGGTAGAGCCTATGGCTACACCTTC. It translates to CASGLERGRAYGYTF.

The rearrangement links TRBV9 to TRBJ2-2; weak D call: TRBD1 (6 bases). This CDR3 has 13 residues. The germline V and J ends were trimmed by 1 base and 9 bases, with 10 bases remaining between them. Germline assignment: CDR1 SGDLS and CDR2 YYNGEE. The CDR3 region is CASSVQGRRELFF. The CDR3 nucleotides are TGTGCCAGCAGCGTACAGGGGCGCAGGGAGCTGTTTTTT.